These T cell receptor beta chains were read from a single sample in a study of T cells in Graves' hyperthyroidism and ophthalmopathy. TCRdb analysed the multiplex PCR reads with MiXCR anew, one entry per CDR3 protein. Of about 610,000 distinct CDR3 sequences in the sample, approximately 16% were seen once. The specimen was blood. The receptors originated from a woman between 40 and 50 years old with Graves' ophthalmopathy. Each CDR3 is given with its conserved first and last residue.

CASSGSRVQYF	11	TRBV6-1	TRBJ2-7
CASSVEPAGHTDTQYF	16	TRBV9	TRBJ2-3
CASSANTGTGNEKLFF	16	TRBV7-6	TRBJ1-4
CASRTGTGGPRYTF	14	TRBV28	TRBJ1-2
CASSLGAGSSYEQYF	15	TRBV11-2	TRBJ2-7
CASSSPVAHNEQFF	14	TRBV18	TRBJ2-1
CATTSGYEQYF	11	TRBV2	TRBJ2-7
CASSYSTLGQGSNQPQHF	18	TRBV6-2/TRBV6-3	TRBJ1-5
CASRRTGGQPQHF	13	TRBV12-3/TRBV12-4	TRBJ1-5
CASSSRDRGASGNTIYF	17	TRBV6-5	TRBJ1-3
CASRRGALDEQFF	13	TRBV5-1	TRBJ2-1
CASSDPGTPYEQYF	14	TRBV7-9	TRBJ2-7
CASSLGHVSNQPQHF	15	TRBV5-6	TRBJ1-5
CASSLSGTVQDTQYF	15	TRBV11-2	TRBJ2-3
CASEGGYGEAFF	12	TRBV6-1	TRBJ1-1
CASSLLQGAGKLFF	14	TRBV5-6	TRBJ1-4
CASKLTPSYGYTF	13	TRBV28	TRBJ1-2
CSARGGGFNTEAFF	14	TRBV20-1	TRBJ1-1
CASIPLDRPNTEAFF	15	TRBV12-3/TRBV12-4	TRBJ1-1
CASSERSYDEQFF	13	TRBV7-9	TRBJ2-1
CASSLAAGYGYTF	13	TRBV5-1	TRBJ1-2
CASSFLAPTGMGAETQYF	18	TRBV7-6	TRBJ2-5
CATRDHTGGRGSMPQHF	17	TRBV24-1	TRBJ1-5
CSARAPAGGPGETQYF	16	TRBV20-1	TRBJ2-5
CASKMRTGQNEKLFF	15	TRBV12-3/TRBV12-4	TRBJ1-4
CASSPRVSSYNEQFF	15	TRBV18	TRBJ2-1
CAISEGPSSYNEQFF	15	TRBV10-3	TRBJ2-1
CAWSATGGSGYTF	13	TRBV30	TRBJ1-2
CASSALGDQPQHF	13	TRBV12-3/TRBV12-4	TRBJ1-5
CASGQGARTEAFF	13	TRBV7-2	TRBJ1-1
CASSETPQGWDIQYF	15	TRBV9	TRBJ2-4
CAISETGDEKLFF	13	TRBV10-3	TRBJ1-4
CASSPDRQMNTEAFF	15	TRBV18	TRBJ1-1
CASSLDSTEAFF	12	TRBV5-1	TRBJ1-1
CASSAGSHNSPLHF	14	TRBV6-1	TRBJ1-6
CASSLKRAALAKNIQYF	17	TRBV12-3/TRBV12-4	TRBJ2-4
CASSTVGGLAEQFF	14	TRBV19	TRBJ2-1
CASSVGQGSVKGYTF	15	TRBV5-1	TRBJ1-2
CASSVAGQEYNEQFF	15	TRBV9	TRBJ2-1
CATKTGTGDTGELFF	15	TRBV19	TRBJ2-2
CASSLFSGREQYF	13	TRBV5-6	TRBJ2-7
CASSAGLDLYEQYF	14	TRBV9	TRBJ2-7
CAISESEFGFYEQYF	15	TRBV10-3	TRBJ2-7
CASSSPGTYTYNEQFF	16	TRBV28	TRBJ2-1
CASSFSFAGGGEQFF	15	TRBV5-1	TRBJ2-1
CASSLSRQSSGANVLTF	17	TRBV11-2	TRBJ2-6
CASSQGLHYNEQFF	14	TRBV7-9	TRBJ2-1
CSAEGGGSTDTQYF	14	TRBV20-1	TRBJ2-3
CASSSTSGTHLSTDTQYF	18	TRBV11-2	TRBJ2-3
CASSDDRTSNQPQHF	15	TRBV2	TRBJ1-5
CSARVGQGSVNLHF	14	TRBV20-1	TRBJ1-6
CASSVMGEGLNEQFF	15	TRBV6-1	TRBJ2-1
CASSLYRDRGRAGELFF	17	TRBV7-9	TRBJ2-2
CASSPKLLDAEETQYF	16	TRBV18	TRBJ2-5
CASTQGGKNTEAFF	14	TRBV6-2/TRBV6-3	TRBJ1-1
CASSLHRWDLRETQYF	16	TRBV28	TRBJ2-5
CASSLKLQFKSPLHF	15	TRBV7-2	TRBJ1-6